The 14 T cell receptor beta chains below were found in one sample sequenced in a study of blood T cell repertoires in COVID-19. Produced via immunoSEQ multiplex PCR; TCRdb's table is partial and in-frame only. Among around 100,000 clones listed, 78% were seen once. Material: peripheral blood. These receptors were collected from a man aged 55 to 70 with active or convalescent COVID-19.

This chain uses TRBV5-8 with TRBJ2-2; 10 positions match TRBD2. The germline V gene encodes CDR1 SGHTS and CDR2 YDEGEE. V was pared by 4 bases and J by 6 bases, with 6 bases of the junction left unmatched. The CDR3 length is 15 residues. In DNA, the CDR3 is TGTGCCAGCAGCCCTCTAGCGGGAGTCTCCGGGGAGCTGTTTTTT. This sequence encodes CASSPLAGVSGELFF.

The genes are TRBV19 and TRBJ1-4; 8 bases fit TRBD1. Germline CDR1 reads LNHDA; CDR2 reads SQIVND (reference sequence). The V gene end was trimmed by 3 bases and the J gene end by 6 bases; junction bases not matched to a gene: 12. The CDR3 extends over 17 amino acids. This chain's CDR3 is CASSIRGQGPSDEKLFF. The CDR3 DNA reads TGTGCCAGTAGTATCCGCGGACAGGGACCGTCGGATGAAAAACTGTTTTTT.

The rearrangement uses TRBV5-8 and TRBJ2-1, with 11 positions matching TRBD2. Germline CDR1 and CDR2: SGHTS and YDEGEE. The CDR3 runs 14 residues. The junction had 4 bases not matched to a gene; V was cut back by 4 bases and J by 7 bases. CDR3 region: CASSRSGRANEQFF. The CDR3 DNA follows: TGTGCCAGCAGCCGTAGCGGGAGGGCGAATGAGCAGTTCTTC.

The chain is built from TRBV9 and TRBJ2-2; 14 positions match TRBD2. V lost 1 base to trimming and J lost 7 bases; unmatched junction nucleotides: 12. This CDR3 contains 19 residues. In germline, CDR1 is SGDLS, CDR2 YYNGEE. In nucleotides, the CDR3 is TGTGCCAGCAGCGTAACCCCCGGGACTAGCGGGAGTGGGGGCGGGGAGCTGTTTTTT. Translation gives CASSVTPGTSGSGGGELFF.

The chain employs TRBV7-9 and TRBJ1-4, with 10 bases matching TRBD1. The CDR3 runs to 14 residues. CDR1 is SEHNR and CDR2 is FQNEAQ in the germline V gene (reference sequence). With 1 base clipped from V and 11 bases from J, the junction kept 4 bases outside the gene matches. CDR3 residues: CASSLGDRGTKLFF. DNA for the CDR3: TGTGCCAGCAGCTTAGGGGACAGGGGAACCAAACTGTTTTTT.

The CDR3 here is CASSRPGPPRSAGDGYTF. CDR3 sequence (DNA): TGCGCCAGCAGTCGTCCGGGCCCACCTAGGTCGGCAGGGGACGGCTACACCTTC. The chain links TRBV23-1 to TRBJ1-2; D might be TRBD1 (6 bases). TRBV23-1 is identified as an open reading frame with a role that is uncertain. Trimming cost V 4 bases and J 8 bases, with 29 bases left between them. The CDR3 spans 18 residues.

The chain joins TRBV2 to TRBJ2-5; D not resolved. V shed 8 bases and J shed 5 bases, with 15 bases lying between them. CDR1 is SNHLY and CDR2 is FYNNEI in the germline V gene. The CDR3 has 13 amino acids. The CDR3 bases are TGTGCCAGCCACCCCCTAGTGTGGGAGACCCAGTACTTC. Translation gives CASHPLVWETQYF.

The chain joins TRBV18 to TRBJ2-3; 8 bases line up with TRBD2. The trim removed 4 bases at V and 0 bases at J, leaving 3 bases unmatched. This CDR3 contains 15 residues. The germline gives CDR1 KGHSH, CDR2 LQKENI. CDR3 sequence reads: CASSRTSPSTDTQYF. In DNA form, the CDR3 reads TGTGCCAGCTCACGGACTAGCCCTAGCACAGATACGCAGTATTTT.

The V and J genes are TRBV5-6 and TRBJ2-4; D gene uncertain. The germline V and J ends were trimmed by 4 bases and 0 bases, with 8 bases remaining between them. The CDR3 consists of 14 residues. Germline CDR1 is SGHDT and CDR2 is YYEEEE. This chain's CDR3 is CASSPYLAKNIQYF. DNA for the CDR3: TGTGCCAGCAGCCCCTACCTAGCCAAAAACATTCAGTACTTC.

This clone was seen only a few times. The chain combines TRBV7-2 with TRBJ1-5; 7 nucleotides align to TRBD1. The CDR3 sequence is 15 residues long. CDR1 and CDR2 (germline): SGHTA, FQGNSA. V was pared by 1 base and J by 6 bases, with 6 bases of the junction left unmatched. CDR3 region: CASSLGGDSFQPQHF. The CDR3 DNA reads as TGTGCCAGCAGCTTAGGAGGGGACAGTTTTCAGCCCCAGCATTTT.

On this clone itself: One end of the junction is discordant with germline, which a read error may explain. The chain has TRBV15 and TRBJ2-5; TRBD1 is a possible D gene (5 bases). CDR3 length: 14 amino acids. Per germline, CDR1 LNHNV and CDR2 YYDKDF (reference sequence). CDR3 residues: CATSRTAHQETQYF. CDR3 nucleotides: TGTGCCACCAGCAGGACAGCACACCAGGAGACCCAGTACTTC.

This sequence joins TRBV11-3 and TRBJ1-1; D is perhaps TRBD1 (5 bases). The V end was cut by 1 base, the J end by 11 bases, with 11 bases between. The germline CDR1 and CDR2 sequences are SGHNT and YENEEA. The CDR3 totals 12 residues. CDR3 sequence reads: CASSLGPRAAFF. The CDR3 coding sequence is TGTGCCAGCAGCTTAGGACCCAGGGCCGCTTTCTTT.

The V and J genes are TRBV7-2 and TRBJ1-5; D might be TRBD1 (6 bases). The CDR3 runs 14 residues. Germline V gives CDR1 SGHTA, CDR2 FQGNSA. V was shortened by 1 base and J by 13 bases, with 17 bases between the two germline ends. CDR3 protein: CASSLEATGRPQHF. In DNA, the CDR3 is TGTGCCAGCAGCTTAGAGGCGACAGGTCGGCCTCAGCATTTT.

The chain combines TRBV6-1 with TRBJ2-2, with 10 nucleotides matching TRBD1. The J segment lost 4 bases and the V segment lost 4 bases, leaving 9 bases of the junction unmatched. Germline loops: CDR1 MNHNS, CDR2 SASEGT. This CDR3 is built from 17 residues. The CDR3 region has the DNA TGTGCCAGCAGTGTGAGACAGGGGGCGGCGGGCACCGGGGAGCTGTTTTTT. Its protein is CASSVRQGAAGTGELFF.